The T cell receptor (beta chain) under discussion was sequenced for a study of shared clonotypes between healthy human individuals. The donors, healthy adults who were HIV-negative, had experienced no recent acute infections or vaccinations. The donors were all Caucasian adults (living in Nashville, Tennessee). The study used about 100 million PBMCs per unsorted sample for genomic DNA. Trimming shortened V by 3 bases and J by 0 bases, and 8 bases separated the two germline ends. This CDR3 is built from 14 residues. From germline, CDR1 is SQVTM and CDR2 ANQGSEA. The team ran DNA from unsorted PBMCs on ten immunoSEQ deep assay plates for sequencing. Clones were sequenced by immunoSEQ multiplex PCR, and TCRdb holds only the in-frame ones, with some missing. The sample holds about 530,000 clones, 75% to 80% seen once.

V gene TRBV29-1 combines with J gene TRBJ2-2; D unclear. This sequence originates from a woman between 35 and 50 years old in good health. Some clones in this sample may be carry-over from other donors' samples. The material sequenced was PBMCs. Here the CDR3 DNA reads TGCAGCGTTGAGGGATCCGCGAACACCGGGGAGCTGTTTTTT. It specifies CSVEGSANTGELFF.